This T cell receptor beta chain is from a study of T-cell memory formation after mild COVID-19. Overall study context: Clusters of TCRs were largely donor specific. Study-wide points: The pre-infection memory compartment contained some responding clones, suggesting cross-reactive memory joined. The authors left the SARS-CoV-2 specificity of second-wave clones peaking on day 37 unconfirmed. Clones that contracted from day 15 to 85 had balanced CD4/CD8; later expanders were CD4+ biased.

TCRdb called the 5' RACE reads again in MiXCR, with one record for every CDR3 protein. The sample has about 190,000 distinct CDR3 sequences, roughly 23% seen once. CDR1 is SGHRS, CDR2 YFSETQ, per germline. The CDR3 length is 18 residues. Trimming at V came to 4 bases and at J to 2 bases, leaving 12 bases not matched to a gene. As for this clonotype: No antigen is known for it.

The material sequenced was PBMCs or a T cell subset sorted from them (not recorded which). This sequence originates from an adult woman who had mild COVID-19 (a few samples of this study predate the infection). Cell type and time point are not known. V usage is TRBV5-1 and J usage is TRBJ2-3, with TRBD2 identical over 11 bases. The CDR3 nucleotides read TGCGCCAGCAGCGTTCATATTCCGACTAGCGGGAACACAGATACGCAGTATTTT. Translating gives CASSVHIPTSGNTDTQYF.